This T cell receptor beta chain came from a study of blood T cell repertoires in COVID-19. Looking at the study overall: Acute-phase and convalescent COVID-19 samples originated in the United States, Italy and Spain. In each case, the material was cDNA or gDNA derived from T cells, B-cell-depleted T cells, or PBMCs.

Per the original data handling: Reference gene primer amplification gave estimated nucleated cell counts. Produced via immunoSEQ multiplex PCR; TCRdb's table is partial and in-frame only. That table gives V, J and clone size, and the DNA gave D and trimming. The sample contains approximately 200,000 clones, 70% to 80% of which appear only once. This CDR3 contains 14 residues. V was clipped by 1 base and J by 1 base, with 7 bases between them. Per germline, CDR1 KGHSH and CDR2 LQKENI. The chain is built from TRBV18 and TRBJ2-5; tentatively, D is TRBD2 (5 bases). The clonotype originates from a woman aged 45-60 years with acute or convalescent COVID-19. The sample was peripheral blood. The CDR3 DNA reads TGTGCCAGCTCACCACGGGAGACCCAAGAGACCCAGTACTTC. Its protein product is CASSPRETQETQYF.